One and the same sample provided the 2 T cell receptor beta chains below, sequenced in a study of human T cells and chemical hapten exposure. Noted time point: patch test 3, about 24 weeks after DPC sensitization. Treatment reported: therapeutic diphenylcyclopropenone sensitization with weekly scalp DPC. TCRdb itself ran the RACE reads through MiXCR, one entry per CDR3 protein. Among tens of thousands of distinct CDR3 sequences listed, about an eighth were seen once. The specimen was whole blood, collected in connection with sensitization to the hapten diphenylcyclopropenone (DPC). Source of these receptors: a woman between 50 and 59 years old with alopecia areata. Some clones in this sample may be carry-over from other donors' samples.

This chain connects TRBV7-4 to TRBJ2-7; possible D gene TRBD1, 6 bases. Germline V gene lookup returns CDR1 SGHVT and CDR2 SQSDAQ. This CDR3 has 15 amino acids. V was trimmed by 1 base and J by 2 bases, leaving 12 bases between them. CDR3 sequence reads: CASSLGQDQTYEQYF. The DNA for the CDR3 is TGTGCCAGCAGCTTAGGACAGGATCAAACCTACGAGCAGTACTTC.

This clonotype was detected ten times or more. The chain links TRBV20-1 to TRBJ1-5; D is uncertain. The CDR3 contains 16 residues. Trimming took off 0 bases at V and 7 bases at J, with 19 bases between the two ends. Germline V gives CDR1 DFQATT, CDR2 SNEGSKA (reference sequence). The CDR3 sequence is CSAREGSRLRGQPQHF. The DNA of the CDR3 is TGCAGTGCTAGAGAGGGAAGCAGGTTGCGGGGACAGCCCCAGCATTTT.